The rows below give T cell receptor beta chains drawn from one sample of a study of T cell repertoires in ileal Crohn's disease. Sequencing was performed with immunoSEQ multiplex PCR; in TCRdb, only in-frame clones are kept and a portion is missing. This table has 2,500 or so clones, 79% appearing once. The material sequenced was ileal tissue. The receptor source for this set is an adult with Crohn's disease. Each CDR3 is given with its conserved first and last residue. The D gene is left open where the match is weak. Size is stated for part of the rows, as once, few or many counts, or as a class when the clone is expanded.

.	TRBV9	.	TRBJ2-3	TGTGCCAGCAGCGTAGAAGCCACTAGCACAGATACGCAGTATTTT	CASSVEATSTDTQYF
.	TRBV5-4	.	TRBJ2-7	TGTGCCAGCAGCAGAAACCCGTACGGGGAGCAGTACTTC	CASSRNPYGEQYF
TRBD2	TRBV7-2	.	TRBJ2-2	TGTGCCAGCAGCTTAGTTGGGACTAGTTTTGCCGGCGAGCTGTTTTTT	CASSLVGTSFAGELFF
.	TRBV9	.	TRBJ2-7	TGTGCCAGCAGCTCGGGGTACGAGCAGTACTTC	CASSSGYEQYF
.	TRBV7-6	once	TRBJ1-2	TGTGCCAGCAGCTTAGGCGGAGAGGACTATGGCTACACCTTC	CASSLGGEDYGYTF
.	TRBV2	.	TRBJ1-3	TGTGCCAGCAGCGCCGGGATATCTGGAAACACCATATATTTT	CASSAGISGNTIYF
.	TRBV18	.	TRBJ2-1	TGTGCCAGCTCACTCTCCGGGTTCTATGACTACAATGAGCAGTTCTTC	CASSLSGFYDYNEQFF
.	TRBV5-1	.	TRBJ1-2	TGCGCCAGCACCCAGGCACCCCAACAGGCGCTCTATGGCTACACCTTC	CASTQAPQQALYGYTF
TRBD1	TRBV29-1	once	TRBJ2-1	TGCAGCGTCGGGACAGGATGGTTTCGGCAGTTCTTC	CSVGTGWFRQFF
.	TRBV19	.	TRBJ2-7	TGTGCCAGTAGTATAACTCCGGGTTTCTACGAGCAGTACTTC	CASSITPGFYEQYF
TRBD1	TRBV6-6	large	TRBJ1-2	TGTGCCAGCAGACAGGGGGATGGCTACACCTTC	CASRQGDGYTF
.	TRBV10-3	.	TRBJ1-1	TGTGCCATCAGTGCCGGGACAATGAACACTGAAGCTTTCTTT	CAISAGTMNTEAFF
TRBD1	TRBV5-6	.	TRBJ1-5	TGTGCCAGCAGCGATGGACAGGGGGAGCCCCAGCATTTT	CASSDGQGEPQHF
.	TRBV6-6	.	TRBJ2-2	TGTGCCAGCTTCATGGAGACCGGGGAGCTGTTTTTT	CASFMETGELFF
.	TRBV7-9	.	TRBJ2-5	TGTGCCAGCAGCTTATTTCGACAGGATTCGAAAGAGACCCAGTACTTC	CASSLFRQDSKETQYF
.	TRBV19	.	TRBJ1-1	TGTGCCAGCGGCGGGGGGAACACTGAAGCTTTCTTT	CASGGGNTEAFF
TRBD2	TRBV4-2	few	TRBJ2-5	TGTGCCAGCAGCCAAGAGCTAGCGGGCTACAGCAAAGAGACCCAGTACTTC	CASSQELAGYSKETQYF
.	TRBV7-9	.	TRBJ1-1	TGTGCCAGCTCCCCCCCCGCCGCAGGTTCTGAAGCTTTCTTT	CASSPPAAGSEAFF
TRBD1	TRBV5-1	few	TRBJ1-2	TGCGCCAGCAGCTTGGCCGGGGGACAGGGAGGTGATGGCTACACCTTC	CASSLAGGQGGDGYTF
.	TRBV28	.	TRBJ1-2	TGTGCCAGCAGGGCAACATACTCAGGGGATCTCTATGGCTACACCTTC	CASRATYSGDLYGYTF
.	TRBV4-1	.	TRBJ1-6	TGCGCCAGCAGCCAAGACATAGGTGCAGGGCTAAATTCACCCCTCCACTTT	CASSQDIGAGLNSPLHF
.	TRBV5-1	.	TRBJ2-6	TGCGCCAGCAGCTTGGACCCCTACTCTGGGGCCAACGTCCTGACTTTC	CASSLDPYSGANVLTF
TRBD2	TRBV10-3	.	TRBJ2-3	TGTGCCATCAGGCTGGGACTAGCATCAGATACGCAGTATTTT	CAIRLGLASDTQYF
TRBD1	TRBV15	.	TRBJ1-6	TGTGCCACCAAGAGCGCAAGGGACAGGGTGGACTCACCCCTCCACTTT	CATKSARDRVDSPLHF
.	TRBV21-1	once	TRBJ2-3	TGTGCCAGCAGAGAGCGGGAGGGCAATCGGACGCAGTATTTT	CASREREGNRTQYF
TRBD1	TRBV5-6	.	TRBJ2-2	TGTGCCAGCAGCTTTGGATTAGGGGGCAACACCGGGGAGCTGTTTTTT	CASSFGLGGNTGELFF
.	TRBV10-1	.	TRBJ2-2	TGCGCCAGCAGTCTGGCTGAACCGGGCACCGGGGAGCTGTTTTTT	CASSLAEPGTGELFF
.	TRBV6-1	.	TRBJ1-2	TGTGCCAGCAGTGAAGCGCGGGGAACTAACTATGGCTACACCTTC	CASSEARGTNYGYTF
TRBD1	TRBV7-2	.	TRBJ2-5	TGTGCCAGCAGCTCAGACAGGGGGGAGCGTCGAACCCAGTACTTC	CASSSDRGERRTQYF
.	TRBV9	.	TRBJ1-5	TGTGCCAGCAGCGTAGGAGGGGAGGTTGGTCAGCCCCAGCATTTT	CASSVGGEVGQPQHF
.	TRBV7-3	.	TRBJ2-1	TGTGCCAGCAGCTCCGACAGGGAGGAGCACAATGAGCAGTTCTTC	CASSSDREEHNEQFF
.	TRBV11-3	.	TRBJ2-7	TGTGCCAGCAGCTTTGGGCAGGGGTACGAGGAGCAGTACTTC	CASSFGQGYEEQYF